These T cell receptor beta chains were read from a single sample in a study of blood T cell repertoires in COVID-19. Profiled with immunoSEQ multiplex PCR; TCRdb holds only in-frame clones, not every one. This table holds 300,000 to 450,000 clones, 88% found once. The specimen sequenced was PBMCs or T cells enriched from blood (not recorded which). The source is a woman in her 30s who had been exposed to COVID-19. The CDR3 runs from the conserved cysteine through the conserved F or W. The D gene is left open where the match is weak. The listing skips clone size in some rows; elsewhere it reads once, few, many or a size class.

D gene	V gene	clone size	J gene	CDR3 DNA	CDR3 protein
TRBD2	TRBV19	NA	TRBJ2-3	TGTGCCAGTCGATATCGGCGGGAGGGAGATACGCAGTATTTT	CASRYRREGDTQYF
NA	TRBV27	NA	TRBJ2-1	TGTGCCAGCAGTACTATAGCATCGACAGTCCTCAATGAGCAGTTCTTC	CASSTIASTVLNEQFF
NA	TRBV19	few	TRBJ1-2	TGTGCCAGTAGTTTACAGGGCGATGGCTACACCTTC	CASSLQGDGYTF
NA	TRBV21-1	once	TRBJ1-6	TGTGCCAGCAGCAACAAGACAGGGGCGGATTCACCCCTCCACTTT	CASSNKTGADSPLHF
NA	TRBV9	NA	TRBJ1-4	TGTGCCAGCAGCGTAGGACAGATTGCAACTAATGAAAAACTGTTTTTT	CASSVGQIATNEKLFF
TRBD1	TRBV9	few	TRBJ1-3	TGTGCCAGCAGCGTCGAGACAGGGGAATCTGGAAACACCATATATTTT	CASSVETGESGNTIYF
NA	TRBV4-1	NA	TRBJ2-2	TGCGCCAGCAGCCAAGGGACTCACACCGGGGAGCTGTTTTTT	CASSQGTHTGELFF
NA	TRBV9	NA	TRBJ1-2	TGTGCCAGCAGCGTCAAGGCTGGCAGCGCTAACTATGGCTACACCTTC	CASSVKAGSANYGYTF
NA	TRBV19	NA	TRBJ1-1	TGTGCCAGTACCACTACAGTGGGAGCTGAAGCTTTCTTT	CASTTTVGAEAFF
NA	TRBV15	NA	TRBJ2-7	TGTGCCACCAGCAGAGATCTAGGGGCGCATCAGTACTTC	CATSRDLGAHQYF
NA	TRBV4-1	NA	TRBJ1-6	TGCGCCAGCAGCCAAGAGATGATCGGGGGGGGGCTAGGTTCACCCCTCCACTTT	CASSQEMIGGGLGSPLHF
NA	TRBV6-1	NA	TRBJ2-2	TGTGCCAGCAGTGGTACCAGAACCTCGGGCACCGGGGAGCTGTTTTTT	CASSGTRTSGTGELFF
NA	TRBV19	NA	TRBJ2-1	TGTGCCAGTAGTATAGATGGGGCAGGGCCCTACAATGAGCAGTTCTTC	CASSIDGAGPYNEQFF
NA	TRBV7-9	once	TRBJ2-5	TGTGCCAGCGCCAGGGCGGGATGGGAGACCCAGTACTTC	CASARAGWETQYF
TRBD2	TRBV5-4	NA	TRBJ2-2	TGTGCCAGCAGCTTGGGGACTAGCTTCACCGGGGAGCTGTTTTTT	CASSLGTSFTGELFF
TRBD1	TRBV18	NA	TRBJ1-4	TGTGCCAGCTCGCAAGGACAGGGGAGAAAACTGTTTTTT	CASSQGQGRKLFF
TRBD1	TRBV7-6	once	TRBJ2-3	TGTGCCAGCAGTTCCCGACAGGGGGCTCTCCCACACACAGATACGCAGTATTTT	CASSSRQGALPHTDTQYF
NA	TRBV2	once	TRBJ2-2	TGTGCCAGCAGGGAGGGGAGCACCGGGGAGCTGTTTTTT	CASREGSTGELFF
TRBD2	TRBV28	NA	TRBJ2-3	TGTGCCAGCAGGGGAGCGGGAGGGCACACAGATACGCAGTATTTT	CASRGAGGHTDTQYF
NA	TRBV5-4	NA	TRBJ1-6	TGTGCCAGCAGCACGCCGACAGAAGGCTATTCACCCCTCCACTTT	CASSTPTEGYSPLHF
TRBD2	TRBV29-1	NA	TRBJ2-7	TGCAGCGTTGATATAGCGGGAGGCTACGAGCAGTACTTC	CSVDIAGGYEQYF
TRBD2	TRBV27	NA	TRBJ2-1	TGTGCCAGCAGTCTAGCGGGAAGTTACAATGAGCAGTTCTTC	CASSLAGSYNEQFF
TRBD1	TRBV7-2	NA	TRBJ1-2	TGTGCCAGCAGTTTTATCCCAAGCCCCCGACAGGGGGCATACTATGGCTACACCTTC	CASSFIPSPRQGAYYGYTF
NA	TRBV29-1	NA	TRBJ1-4	TGCAGCGTTGGGACACCCGACGGGGAAAAACTGTTTTTT	CSVGTPDGEKLFF
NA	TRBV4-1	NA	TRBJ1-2	TGCGCCAGCAGCCAATCCGACACTAACTATGGCTACACCTTC	CASSQSDTNYGYTF
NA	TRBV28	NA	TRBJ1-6	TGTGCCAGCAGTCCAGGGTGGAATTCACCCCTCCACTTT	CASSPGWNSPLHF